The next 25 T cell receptor beta chains were all read from a single sample in a study of T cell responses to AZD1222 COVID-19 vaccine. Profiled with immunoSEQ multiplex PCR; TCRdb holds only in-frame clones, not every one. The sample contains about 72,000 clones, around 86% of which appear only once. This specimen was peripheral blood, taken on day 0 of AZD1222 vaccination. All receptors come from an adult in good health.

CDR3 in amino acids: CASSVGLHRGNEQFF. DNA of the CDR3: TGTGCCAGCAGCGTAGGGCTTCATAGGGGCAATGAGCAGTTCTTC. The chain carries TRBV9 and TRBJ2-1; possibly TRBD1 for D (5 bases). The CDR3 loop spans 15 amino acids. The germline V gene encodes CDR1 SGDLS and CDR2 YYNGEE. Between the trimmed V and J ends, which lost 0 bases and 6 bases, there was a span of 13 bases.

The chain uses TRBV9 and TRBJ2-3; tentatively, D is TRBD2 (7 bases). V dropped 4 bases and J dropped 1 base, with 16 bases sitting between them. Per the germline V gene, CDR1 is SGDLS and CDR2 is YYNGEE. The CDR3 is 16 amino acids. CDR3 sequence reads: CASSPSEGGGTDTQYF. The CDR3 DNA reads TGTGCCAGCAGCCCATCTGAGGGGGGGGGCACAGATACGCAGTATTTT. Complete variable domain (other parts from reference TRBV9 and TRBJ2-3): DSGVTQTPKHLITATGQRVTLRCSPRSGDLSVYWYQQSLDQGLQFLIQYYNGEERAKGNILERFSAQQFPDLHSELNLSSLELGDSALYFCASSPSEGGGTDTQYFGPGTRLTVL.

The V and J genes are TRBV28 and TRBJ2-5, with TRBD2 matching 16 bases. V shed 6 bases and J 4 bases; nucleotides not matched to a gene: 8. The germline V gene has CDR1 MDHEN and CDR2 SYDVKM. This CDR3 is built from 17 residues. Written as DNA, the CDR3 is TGTGCCAGCAGCTCCGGGACTAGCGGGGGGGTTATAGAGACCCAGTACTTC. It encodes CASSSGTSGGVIETQYF.

This clone has ten or more counts. The rearrangement links TRBV4-3 to TRBJ1-2; unclear D gene. CDR1 and CDR2 (germline): LGHNA, YSLEER. Trimming shortened V by 1 base and J by 1 base, and 7 bases separated the two germline ends. The length of the CDR3 is 14 residues. The CDR3 sequence: CASSQVGGNYGYTF. In DNA form, the CDR3 reads TGCGCCAGCAGCCAAGTGGGCGGTAACTATGGCTACACCTTC.

The rearrangement uses TRBV5-5 and TRBJ2-1; 10 bases line up with TRBD2. The CDR3 has 15 residues. In germline, CDR1 is SGHKS, CDR2 YYEKEE (reference sequence). J lost 6 bases, V lost 0 bases, and 3 bases had no gene match. The CDR3 protein is CASSLELAGFNEQFF. The CDR3 DNA reads TGTGCCAGCAGCTTGGAACTAGCGGGGTTCAATGAGCAGTTCTTC.

The chain combines TRBV4-2 with TRBJ1-4; 9 nucleotides match TRBD1. The length of the CDR3 is 14 residues. With V trimmed by 3 bases and J by 6 bases, 2 bases remained unmatched. Germline CDR1 is LGHNA and CDR2 is YNFKEQ. This CDR3 reads CASSQTGGHEKLFF. The CDR3 DNA follows: TGTGCCAGCAGCCAGACAGGGGGGCATGAAAAACTGTTTTTT.

The rearrangement uses TRBV10-1 and TRBJ2-7, with TRBD1 as a possible D gene (5 bases). Trimming pared 3 bases from V and 6 bases from J, leaving 15 bases between. This CDR3 spans 14 amino acids. Germline V CDR1 and CDR2: WNHNN, SYGVQD (reference sequence). Written as DNA, the CDR3 is TGCGCCAGCAGTGAAAATCAGGGTTTGGGCGAGCAGTACTTC. This gives the protein CASSENQGLGEQYF.

The chain couples TRBV11-2 to TRBJ2-1; D remains unclear. This CDR3 has 12 residues. Germline V gives CDR1 SGHAT, CDR2 FQNNGV. V was trimmed by 4 bases and J by 10 bases, leaving 11 bases between them. The CDR3 bases are TGTGCCAGCAGCTACACGGGTGAAGAGCAGTTCTTC. Translating it yields CASSYTGEEQFF.

J is TRBJ1-4 and V is TRBV28, with 9 positions matching TRBD1. Germline V CDR1 and CDR2: MDHEN, SYDVKM. V shed 6 bases and J 8 bases; nucleotides not matched to a gene: 4. The CDR3 runs to 13 residues. This chain's CDR3 is CASRTGGGEKLFF. CDR3 in DNA: TGTGCCAGCAGGACAGGGGGTGGGGAAAAACTGTTTTTT.

This clone was observed a handful of times. The chain uses TRBV30 and TRBJ1-1; D is possibly TRBD1 (5 bases). CDR1 and CDR2 from the germline V gene are GTSNPN and SVGIG (reference sequence). Deletions cut 0 bases from V and 11 bases from J, with 10 bases between. This CDR3 is built from 11 residues. The CDR3 loop is CAWSVQAPAFF. The CDR3 coding sequence is TGTGCCTGGAGTGTACAGGCACCGGCTTTCTTT.

The gene calls are TRBV30 and TRBJ1-1; D perhaps matches TRBD1 (6 bases). Germline CDR1 is GTSNPN and CDR2 is SVGIG (reference sequence). CDR3 length: 13 residues. The DNA of the CDR3 is TGTGCTGGGGCCGCAGGGGCTTACACTGAAGCTTTCTTT. It is translated as CAGAAGAYTEAFF.

This chain links TRBV9 with TRBJ2-7; 11 positions agree with TRBD1. With 4 bases clipped from V and 3 bases from J, the junction kept 6 bases outside the gene matches. This CDR3 is built from 15 residues. CDR1 is SGDLS, CDR2 YYNGEE, per germline. The CDR3 protein is CASSPLGTGGYEQYF. The DNA for the CDR3 is TGTGCCAGCAGCCCCTTAGGGACAGGGGGCTACGAGCAGTACTTC.

The J gene is TRBJ2-5, the V gene TRBV29-1; TRBD1 matches at 7 bases. CDR1 SQVTM and CDR2 ANQGSEA come from the germline V gene. The CDR3 has 11 amino acids. Losses at the gene ends were 5 bases for V and 7 bases for J; bases not matched to a gene: 4. In DNA, the CDR3 is TGCAGCGTTCGGACAGGAGGGACCCAGTACTTC. The encoded protein is CSVRTGGTQYF.

Only one count was recorded for this clone. The J gene is TRBJ2-2, the V gene TRBV11-3, with 13 positions matching TRBD2. With 4 bases clipped from V and 6 bases from J, the junction kept 2 bases outside the gene matches. Per germline, CDR1 SGHNT and CDR2 YENEEA. The CDR3 is 15 residues long. The CDR3 DNA reads TGTGCCAGCAGCTGGGGACTAGCGGGGTCCGGGGAGCTGTTTTTT. Translating it yields CASSWGLAGSGELFF.

The chain is built from TRBV11-1 and TRBJ2-5, with D maybe TRBD1 (5 bases). This CDR3 comprises 13 residues. V lost 6 bases, J lost 4 bases, and 12 bases lay in between. Germline loops: CDR1 SGHAT, CDR2 FQDESV (reference sequence). CDR3 in amino acids: CASSSRRGETQYF. As DNA, the CDR3 is TGTGCCAGCAGTTCTAGAAGGGGAGAGACCCAGTACTTC.

The chain carries TRBV5-4 and TRBJ1-1, with TRBD1 matching over 7 bases. V was clipped by 1 base and J by 0 bases; unmatched bases: 6. CDR3 length: 16 amino acids. CDR1 is SGHNT and CDR2 is YYREEE in the germline V gene (reference sequence). The CDR3 reads CASSLPPGGVNTEAFF. CDR3 sequence (DNA): TGTGCCAGCAGCTTGCCCCCAGGGGGGGTGAACACTGAAGCTTTCTTT.

The chain employs TRBV25-1 and TRBJ1-2; maybe TRBD1 (5 bases). This CDR3 has 14 residues. Trimming removed 4 bases at V and 2 bases at J, with 11 bases between. CDR1 MGHDK and CDR2 SYGVNS come from the germline V gene. CDR3 protein: CASSVQGDNYGYTF. CDR3 nucleotides: TGTGCCAGCAGTGTCCAGGGCGACAACTATGGCTACACCTTC.

The rearrangement uses TRBV11-2 and TRBJ2-2; no reliable D call. The CDR3 covers 14 residues. V was pared by 5 bases and J by 0 bases, with 7 bases between. The germline CDR1 and CDR2 sequences are SGHAT and FQNNGV. CDR3 protein: CASSSGPNTGELFF. CDR3 coding DNA: TGTGCCAGCAGCAGTGGGCCGAACACCGGGGAGCTGTTTTTT.

This clone has a handful of counts. This chain connects TRBV27 to TRBJ1-2; TRBD1 agrees at 7 bases. Germline V CDR1 and CDR2: MNHEY, SMNVEV (reference sequence). The CDR3 extends over 13 amino acids. Trimming cost V 6 bases and J 4 bases; bases outside gene matches: 5. CDR3 in DNA: TGTGCCAGCAGGGAGGGGGCGATCTATGGCTACACCTTC. This codes for CASREGAIYGYTF.

V and J are TRBV6-5 and TRBJ1-3, with D possibly matching TRBD1 (6 bases). Germline CDR1 is MNHEY and CDR2 is SVGAGI. Trimming shortened V by 7 bases and J by 4 bases, and 14 bases separated the two germline ends. The CDR3 covers 14 residues. CDR3: CASTSTGEGNTIYF. CDR3 coding DNA: TGTGCCAGCACCTCGACAGGCGAAGGAAACACCATATATTTT.

J is TRBJ1-6 and V is TRBV4-3; D is ambiguous. CDR3 length: 17 amino acids. Trimming left V 3 bases short and J 6 bases short, with 18 bases between. Germline assignment: CDR1 LGHNA and CDR2 YSLEER. This CDR3 reads CASSHSLVSVANSPLHF. The CDR3 bases are TGCGCCAGCAGCCACTCCCTCGTTAGTGTGGCTAATTCACCCCTCCACTTT.

The chain has TRBV6-5 and TRBJ2-7; the match to TRBD1 covers 10 bases. The CDR3 has 15 residues. CDR1 and CDR2 from the germline V gene are MNHEY and SVGAGI. Trimming removed 5 bases from V and 4 bases from J; junction bases left unmatched: 8. The DNA for the CDR3 is TGTGCCAGCAGTCTCCACGACAGGGGGCTTTACGAGCAGTACTTC. The encoded protein is CASSLHDRGLYEQYF.

This rearrangement joins TRBV7-2 to TRBJ1-5, with a tentative D call TRBD1 (5 bases). Trimming cost V 1 base and J 1 base, with 8 bases left between them. The germline V gene encodes CDR1 SGHTA and CDR2 FQGNSA. CDR3 length equals 15 residues. The CDR3 is CASSLVGASNQPQHF. The CDR3 DNA follows: TGTGCCAGCAGCTTAGTAGGGGCGAGCAATCAGCCCCAGCATTTT.

This chain connects TRBV27 to TRBJ2-5; possible D gene TRBD2, 6 bases. Germline lookup yields CDR1 MNHEY and CDR2 SMNVEV (reference sequence). The CDR3 covers 12 residues. V was shortened by 8 bases and J by 2 bases, with 9 bases between the two germline ends. CDR3 nucleotides: TGTGCCAGCGGGACTTTGCAAGAGACCCAGTACTTC. This translates into CASGTLQETQYF.

The V gene is TRBV2, the J gene TRBJ1-4; no clear D. CDR1 and CDR2 (germline): SNHLY, FYNNEI. There are 14 residues in the CDR3. V lost 6 bases to trimming and J lost 0 bases, with 8 bases between them. CDR3 in amino acids: CASRGSSTNEKLFF. CDR3 DNA: TGTGCCAGCAGGGGTAGTTCAACTAATGAAAAACTGTTTTTT. Drawing the rest from reference TRBV2 and TRBJ1-4, the complete variable domain is EPEVTQTPSHQVTQMGQEVILRCVPISNHLYFYWYRQILGQKVEFLVSFYNNEISEKSEIFDDQFSVERPDGSNFTLKIRSTKLEDSAMYFCASRGSSTNEKLFFGSGTQLSVL.